The present T cell receptor (beta chain) was sequenced within a study of OX40 agonist ivuxolimab in advanced cancers. Study outcomes and limitations: Expanded clones tended on average to be more numerous among CD8+ T cells than CD4+.

With 1 base removed from V and 7 bases from J, the gap between germline ends came to 13 bases. Germline values: CDR1 MGHRA, CDR2 YSYEKL. CDR3 size: 15 residues. This clone was picked up one time. Its antigen is undetermined. TCRdb keeps only in-frame clones here, not all; method: immunoSEQ multiplex PCR. In the table there are 53,000 or so clones, over 75% of which are singletons. This clonotype was sampled from an adult with an advanced solid tumor such as melanoma, head and neck, liver or kidney cancer. V and J are TRBV4-1 and TRBJ2-2; D is possibly TRBD2 (6 bases). Sequences were derived from CD4+ or CD8+ T cells sorted from blood, sampled in a trial of the OX40 agonist ivuxolimab. Written as DNA, the CDR3 is TGCGCCAGCAGCCAAGTTGGTCGGAGGGACGGGGAGCTGTTTTTT. Residues: CASSQVGRRDGELFF.